A selection of T cell receptor beta chains follows, all from one sample in a study of identical twins. One entry per CDR3 protein results from TCRdb running MiXCR on the 5' RACE reads. Among under 250,000 distinct CDR3 sequences listed, 6% to 9% were seen once. These data were also filed under a second study, of yellow fever vaccine responses in identical twins.

Sequencing input: memory (CD45RO+) T cells sorted from blood. These receptors originate from a woman between 18 and 30 years old in good health. Each CDR3 is given with its conserved first and last residue. The D gene is left open where the match is weak. Expanded clones are given a class, and other clones once, few, many or no size at all.

>15|TRBV12-3/TRBV12-4|TRBJ2-3|many|NA
CASSAGTSSTDTQYF
TGTGCCAGCAGCGCCGGGACTTCTAGCACAGATACGCAGTATTTT
>14|TRBV7-7|TRBJ2-7|many|NA
CASSQTITFGEQYF
TGTGCTAGCAGTCAGACCATTACATTCGGCGAGCAGTACTTC
>15|TRBV12-3/TRBV12-4|TRBJ2-3|few|NA
CASRVLGGSTDTQYF
TGTGCCAGCAGGGTCCTAGGAGGTAGCACAGATACGCAGTATTTT
>16|TRBV3-1|TRBJ2-2|many|NA
CASSQGSPWYTGELFF
TGTGCCAGCAGCCAAGGATCCCCCTGGTACACCGGGGAGCTGTTTTTT
>13|TRBV28|TRBJ2-1|NA|TRBD2
CASSSGGAHEQFF
TGTGCCAGCAGTAGCGGGGGGGCCCATGAGCAGTTCTTC
>18|TRBV2|TRBJ2-5|few|TRBD2
CASRAFGLAGGLGETQYF
TGTGCCAGCAGAGCCTTCGGACTAGCGGGAGGATTAGGGGAGACCCAGTACTTC
>15|TRBV6-1|TRBJ1-1|NA|NA
CASRRGTQLNTEAFF
TGTGCCAGCAGACGCGGGACTCAATTGAACACTGAAGCTTTCTTT
>13|TRBV29-1|TRBJ2-7|many|TRBD2
CSASGGPAYEQYF
TGCAGCGCTAGCGGGGGGCCGGCCTACGAGCAGTACTTC
>12|TRBV28|TRBJ2-1|many|TRBD2
CASSKLLAEQFF
TGTGCCAGCAGTAAGCTACTAGCGGAGCAGTTCTTC
>13|TRBV6-2/TRBV6-3|TRBJ2-5|NA|NA
CATVTGTSETQYF
TGTGCCACCGTGACCGGGACCTCAGAGACCCAGTACTTC
>15|TRBV18|TRBJ2-5|NA|TRBD1
CASSPRQGKRETQYF
TGTGCCAGCTCACCACGACAGGGGAAAAGAGAGACCCAGTACTTC
>14|TRBV20-1|TRBJ1-4|many|NA
CSASRGGTNEKLFF
TGCAGTGCTAGTAGGGGGGGAACTAATGAAAAACTGTTTTTT
>17|TRBV20-1|TRBJ2-2|NA|NA
CSARDYGSSTNTGELFF
TGCAGTGCTAGAGATTATGGTAGCAGCACGAACACCGGGGAGCTGTTTTTT
>14|TRBV10-2|TRBJ2-2|NA|TRBD2
CASSVQREAGELFF
TGCGCCAGCAGTGTTCAGCGGGAGGCCGGGGAGCTGTTTTTT
>16|TRBV11-2|TRBJ1-2|few|TRBD1
CASSLDIAGGSYGYTF
TGTGCCAGCAGCTTAGATATTGCAGGGGGTAGCTATGGCTACACCTTC
>15|TRBV2|TRBJ2-3|many|NA
CASITTPGGPDTQYF
TGTGCCAGCATAACGACCCCGGGGGGCCCAGATACGCAGTATTTT
>15|TRBV11-1|TRBJ2-2|NA|TRBD1
CASSLVGQGSGELFF
TGTGCCAGCAGCTTAGTGGGACAGGGGTCCGGGGAGCTGTTTTTT
>14|TRBV15|TRBJ1-5|many|TRBD1
CATSRETTGGSRHF
TGTGCCACCAGCAGAGAAACCACAGGGGGATCCCGTCATTTT
>15|TRBV27|TRBJ1-5|NA|TRBD1
CASSSYTGGNQPQHF
TGTGCCAGCAGTTCCTATACAGGGGGCAATCAGCCCCAGCATTTT
>14|TRBV3-1|TRBJ2-1|many|TRBD2
CASSQLAGGHEQFF
TGTGCCAGCAGCCAGCTGGCGGGGGGGCATGAGCAGTTCTTC
>17|TRBV5-1|TRBJ2-5|NA|TRBD2
CASSLRLAGGQGETQYF
TGCGCCAGCAGCCTTCGACTAGCGGGGGGGCAGGGAGAGACCCAGTACTTC
>12|TRBV11-2|TRBJ2-3|few|NA
CASSPHPDTQYF
TGTGCCAGCAGTCCACATCCCGATACGCAGTATTTT
>16|TRBV7-9|TRBJ1-5|many|NA
CASSLGDAISNQPQHF
TGTGCCAGCAGCTTAGGGGACGCCATAAGCAATCAGCCCCAGCATTTT
>12|TRBV12-3/TRBV12-4|TRBJ1-5|many|NA
CASREGGQPQHF
TGTGCCAGCAGGGAGGGGGGTCAGCCCCAGCATTTT
>12|TRBV29-1|TRBJ2-7|many|TRBD2
CSVGGLAGEQYF
TGCAGCGTTGGAGGACTAGCGGGCGAGCAGTACTTC
>15|TRBV4-3|TRBJ2-1|few|TRBD2
CASSRRAGGPNEQFF
TGCGCCAGCAGCCGCCGAGCGGGAGGGCCGAACGAGCAGTTCTTC
>15|TRBV6-1|TRBJ1-6|NA|NA
CASSEQGRYNSPLHF
TGTGCCAGCAGTGAACAGGGTCGGTATAATTCACCCCTCCACTTT
>14|TRBV5-1|TRBJ1-1|many|TRBD1
CASSLQGANTEAFF
TGCGCCAGCAGCTTACAGGGGGCGAACACTGAAGCTTTCTTT